Sequencing of this TCR beta chain was carried out in a study of CD8+CD57+ T cells in acquired aplastic anemia. Study-level information: Mean yield of DNA from sorted CD4+ and CD8+ cells was 3 to 3.5 ug. Study results and caveats: The same twenty-nine CD8+ CDR3 sequences occurred in patients and in controls. Patients were compared with controls for CD8+ Simpson's diversity, and no significant difference emerged.

Template material for TCR beta VDJ and CDR3 profiling consisted of genomic DNA. TCRdb independently ran MiXCR on the reads; one entry per CDR3 protein. The profile shows fewer than 250,000 distinct CDR3 sequences, 40% to 50% of them singletons. Remarks on this clonotype: Its antigen is undetermined.

Patients sequenced had flow cytometry evidence of CD8+CD57+ cell expansion. In all patients, the disease was severe acquired aplastic anemia. CDR1 and CDR2 from the germline V gene are SGDLS and YYNGEE. J lost 6 bases, V lost 0 bases, and 4 bases had no gene match. The CDR3 length is 15 residues. The gene calls are TRBV9 and TRBJ2-2; 8 bases line up with TRBD2. The receptor was isolated from a human donor with aplastic anemia. The source material was sorted CD4+, CD8+, or CD8+CD57+ T cells (not recorded which) from PBMCs. The CDR3 is CASSVEAGVAGELFF. The DNA for the CDR3 is TGTGCCAGCAGCGTAGAAGCGGGAGTAGCCGGGGAGCTGTTTTTT.